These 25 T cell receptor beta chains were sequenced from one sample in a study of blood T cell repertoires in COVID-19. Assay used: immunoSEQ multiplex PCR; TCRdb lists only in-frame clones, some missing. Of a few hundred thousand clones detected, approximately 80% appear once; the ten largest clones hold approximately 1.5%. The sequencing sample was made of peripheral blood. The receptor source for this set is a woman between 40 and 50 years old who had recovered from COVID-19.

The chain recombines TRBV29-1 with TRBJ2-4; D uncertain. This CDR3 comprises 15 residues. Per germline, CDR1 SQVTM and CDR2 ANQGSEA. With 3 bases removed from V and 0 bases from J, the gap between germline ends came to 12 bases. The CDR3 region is CSVEAQSVAKNIQYF. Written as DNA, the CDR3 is TGCAGCGTTGAGGCCCAGTCTGTAGCCAAAAACATTCAGTACTTC.

CDR3 sequence: CASSSPHRGEYGYTF. The DNA for the CDR3 is TGTGCCAGCAGTTCCCCCCACAGGGGGGAGTATGGCTACACCTTC. The chain employs TRBV6-5 and TRBJ1-2; 8 positions agree with TRBD1. The CDR3 is made up of 15 amino acids. Germline loops: CDR1 MNHEY, CDR2 SVGAGI. Trimming removed 4 bases from V and 5 bases from J; junction bases left unmatched: 9.

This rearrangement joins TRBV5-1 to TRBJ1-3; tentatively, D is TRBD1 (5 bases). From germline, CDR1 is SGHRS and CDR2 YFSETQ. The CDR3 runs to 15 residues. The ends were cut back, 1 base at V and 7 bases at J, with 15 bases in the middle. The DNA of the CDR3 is TGCGCCAGCAGCTTGTATGGAGGGGAAGAGAACACCATATATTTT. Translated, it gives CASSLYGGEENTIYF.

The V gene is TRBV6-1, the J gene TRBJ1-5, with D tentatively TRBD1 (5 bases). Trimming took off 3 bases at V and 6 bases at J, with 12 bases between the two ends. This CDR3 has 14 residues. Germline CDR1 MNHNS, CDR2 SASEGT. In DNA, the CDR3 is TGTGCCAGCAGTGACCAGGGAAATTTTCAGCCCCAGCATTTT. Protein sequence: CASSDQGNFQPQHF.

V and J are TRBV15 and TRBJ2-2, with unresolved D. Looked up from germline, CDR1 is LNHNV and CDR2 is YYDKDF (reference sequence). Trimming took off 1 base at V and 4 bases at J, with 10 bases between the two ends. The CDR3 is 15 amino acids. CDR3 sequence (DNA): TGTGCCACCAGCAGAGGTCTATTTGGCACCGGGGAGCTGTTTTTT. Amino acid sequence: CATSRGLFGTGELFF.

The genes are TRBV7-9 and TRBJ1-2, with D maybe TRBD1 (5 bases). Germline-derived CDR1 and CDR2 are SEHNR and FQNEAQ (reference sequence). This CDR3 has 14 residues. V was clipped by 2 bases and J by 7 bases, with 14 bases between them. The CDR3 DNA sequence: TGTGCCAGCAGCTTAAGTTTGCCCAGGGTTGGCTACACCTTC. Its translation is CASSLSLPRVGYTF.

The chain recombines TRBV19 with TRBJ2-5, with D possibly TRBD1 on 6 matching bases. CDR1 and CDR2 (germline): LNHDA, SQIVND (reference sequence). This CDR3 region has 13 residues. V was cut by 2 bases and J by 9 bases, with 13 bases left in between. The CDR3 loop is CASSIRLPGAQYF. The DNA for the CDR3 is TGTGCCAGTAGTATACGTCTGCCAGGGGCCCAGTACTTC.

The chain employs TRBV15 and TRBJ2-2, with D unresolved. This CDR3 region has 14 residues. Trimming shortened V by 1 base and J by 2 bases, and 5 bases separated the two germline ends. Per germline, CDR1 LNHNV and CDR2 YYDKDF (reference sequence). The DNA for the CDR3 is TGTGCCACCAGCAGAGCGGGTAACACCGGGGAGCTGTTTTTT. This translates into CATSRAGNTGELFF. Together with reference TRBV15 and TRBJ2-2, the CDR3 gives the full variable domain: DAMVIQNPRYQVTQFGKPVTLSCSQTLNHNVMYWYQQKSSQAPKLLFHYYDKDFNNEADTPDNFQSRRPNTSFCFLDIRSPGLGDTAMYLCATSRAGNTGELFFGEGSRLTVL.

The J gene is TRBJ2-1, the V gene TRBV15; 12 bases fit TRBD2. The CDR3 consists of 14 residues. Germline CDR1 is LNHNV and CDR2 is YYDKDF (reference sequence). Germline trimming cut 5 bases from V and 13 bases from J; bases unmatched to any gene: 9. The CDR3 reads CATSGPTSGGSQFF. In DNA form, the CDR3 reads TGTGCCACCAGCGGCCCGACTAGCGGGGGTTCTCAGTTCTTC.

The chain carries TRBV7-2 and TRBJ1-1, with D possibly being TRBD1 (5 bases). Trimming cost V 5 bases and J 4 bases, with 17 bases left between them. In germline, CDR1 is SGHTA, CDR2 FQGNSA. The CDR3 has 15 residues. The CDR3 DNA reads TGTGCCAGCAGCCCTCACGACAGCCTGGGCACTGAAGCTTTCTTT. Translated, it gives CASSPHDSLGTEAFF. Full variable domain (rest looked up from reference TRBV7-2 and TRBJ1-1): GAGVSQSPSNKVTEKGKDVELRCDPISGHTALYWYRQSLGQGLEFLIYFQGNSAPDKSGLPSDRFSAERTGGSVSTLTIQRTQQEDSAVYLCASSPHDSLGTEAFFGQGTRLTVV.

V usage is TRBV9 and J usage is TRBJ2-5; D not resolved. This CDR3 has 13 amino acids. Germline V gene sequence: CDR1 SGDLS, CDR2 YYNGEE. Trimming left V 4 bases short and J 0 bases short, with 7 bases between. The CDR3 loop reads CASSFSNQETQYF. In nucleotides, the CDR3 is TGTGCCAGCAGCTTCAGTAACCAAGAGACCCAGTACTTC.

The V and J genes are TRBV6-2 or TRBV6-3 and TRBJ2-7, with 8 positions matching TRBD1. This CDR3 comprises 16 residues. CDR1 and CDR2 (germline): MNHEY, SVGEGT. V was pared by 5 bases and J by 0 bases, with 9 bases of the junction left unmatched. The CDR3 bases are TGTGCCAGCAGTGGGACAGGAGCCATTAGCTCCTACGAGCAGTACTTC. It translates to CASSGTGAISSYEQYF.

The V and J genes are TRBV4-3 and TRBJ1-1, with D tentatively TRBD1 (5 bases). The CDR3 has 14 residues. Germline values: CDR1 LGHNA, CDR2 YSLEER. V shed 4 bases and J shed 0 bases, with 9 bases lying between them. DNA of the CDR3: TGCGCCAGCAGCCCTCGCAGGGTGAACACTGAAGCTTTCTTT. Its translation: CASSPRRVNTEAFF.

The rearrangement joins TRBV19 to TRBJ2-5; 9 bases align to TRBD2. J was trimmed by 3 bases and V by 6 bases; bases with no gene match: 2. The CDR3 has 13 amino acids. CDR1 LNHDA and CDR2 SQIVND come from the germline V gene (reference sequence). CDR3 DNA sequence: TGTGCCAGTAGGGCTAGCGGGGAAGAGACCCAGTACTTC. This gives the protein CASRASGEETQYF. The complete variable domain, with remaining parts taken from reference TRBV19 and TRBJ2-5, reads DGGITQSPKYLFRKEGQNVTLSCEQNLNHDAMYWYRQDPGQGLRLIYYSQIVNDFQKGDIAEGYSVSREKKESFPLTVTSAQKNPTAFYLCASRASGEETQYFGPGTRLLVL.

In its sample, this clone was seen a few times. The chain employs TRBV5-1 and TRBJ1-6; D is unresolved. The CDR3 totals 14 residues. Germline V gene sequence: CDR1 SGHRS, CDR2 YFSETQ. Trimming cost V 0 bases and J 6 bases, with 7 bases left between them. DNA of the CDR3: TGCGCCAGCAGCTTGGACTCGATTAATTCACCCCTCCACTTT. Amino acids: CASSLDSINSPLHF.

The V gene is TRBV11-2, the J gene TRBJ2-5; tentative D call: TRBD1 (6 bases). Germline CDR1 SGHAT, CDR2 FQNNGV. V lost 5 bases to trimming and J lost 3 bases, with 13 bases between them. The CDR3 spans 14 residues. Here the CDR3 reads CASSPRTEKETQYF. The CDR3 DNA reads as TGTGCCAGCAGCCCCCGGACAGAAAAAGAGACCCAGTACTTC. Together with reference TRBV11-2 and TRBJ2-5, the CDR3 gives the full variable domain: EAGVAQSPRYKIIEKRQSVAFWCNPISGHATLYWYQQILGQGPKLLIQFQNNGVVDDSQLPKDRFSAERLKGVDSTLKIQPAKLEDSAVYLCASSPRTEKETQYFGPGTRLLVL.

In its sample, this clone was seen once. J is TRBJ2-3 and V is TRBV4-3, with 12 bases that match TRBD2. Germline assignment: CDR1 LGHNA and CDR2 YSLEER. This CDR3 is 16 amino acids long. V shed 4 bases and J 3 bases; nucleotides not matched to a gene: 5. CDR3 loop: CASSLTSGGQTDTQYF. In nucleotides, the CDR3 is TGCGCCAGCAGCCTGACTAGCGGGGGACAGACAGATACGCAGTATTTT.

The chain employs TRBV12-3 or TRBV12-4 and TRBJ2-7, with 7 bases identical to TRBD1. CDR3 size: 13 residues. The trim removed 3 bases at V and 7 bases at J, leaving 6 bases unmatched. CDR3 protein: CASSFVAGGEQYF. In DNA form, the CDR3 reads TGTGCCAGCAGTTTTGTGGCAGGGGGAGAGCAGTACTTC.

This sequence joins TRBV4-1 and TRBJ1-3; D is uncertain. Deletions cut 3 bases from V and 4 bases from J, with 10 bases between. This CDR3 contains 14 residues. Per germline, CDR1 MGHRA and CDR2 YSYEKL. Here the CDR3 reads CASSQERGGNTIYF. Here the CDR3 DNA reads TGCGCCAGCAGCCAGGAAAGAGGGGGAAACACCATATATTTT.

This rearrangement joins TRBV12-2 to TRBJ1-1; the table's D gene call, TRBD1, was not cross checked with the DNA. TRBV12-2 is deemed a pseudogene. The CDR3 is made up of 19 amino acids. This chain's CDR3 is CASRLDIPQGEPIYTEAFF. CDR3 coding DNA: TGTGCAAGTCGCTTAGACATTCCTCAGGGCGAGCCGATCTACACTGAAGCTTTCTTT.

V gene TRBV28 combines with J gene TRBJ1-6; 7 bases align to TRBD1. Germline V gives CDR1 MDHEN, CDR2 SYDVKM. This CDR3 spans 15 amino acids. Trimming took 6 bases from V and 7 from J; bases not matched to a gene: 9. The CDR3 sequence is CASSSADRENSPLHF. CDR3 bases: TGTGCCAGCAGCTCTGCCGACAGGGAGAATTCACCCCTCCACTTT.

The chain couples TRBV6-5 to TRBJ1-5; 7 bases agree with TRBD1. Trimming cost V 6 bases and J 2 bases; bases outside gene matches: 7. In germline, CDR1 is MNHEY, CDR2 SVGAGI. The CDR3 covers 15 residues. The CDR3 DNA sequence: TGTGCCAGCAGCTCAGGGGGACTAGGCAATCAGCCCCAGCATTTT. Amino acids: CASSSGGLGNQPQHF.

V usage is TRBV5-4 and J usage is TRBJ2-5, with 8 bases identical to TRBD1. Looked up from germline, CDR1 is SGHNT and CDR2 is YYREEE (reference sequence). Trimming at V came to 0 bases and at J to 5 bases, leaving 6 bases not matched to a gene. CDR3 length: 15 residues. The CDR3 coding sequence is TGTGCCAGCAGCTTGGCCAGGGGGCTAGGGGAGACCCAGTACTTC. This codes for CASSLARGLGETQYF. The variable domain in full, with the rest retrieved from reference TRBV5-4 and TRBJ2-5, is ETGVTQSPTHLIKTRGQQVTLRCSSQSGHNTVSWYQQALGQGPQFIFQYYREEENGRGNFPPRFSGLQFPNYSSELNVNALELDDSALYLCASSLARGLGETQYFGPGTRLLVL.

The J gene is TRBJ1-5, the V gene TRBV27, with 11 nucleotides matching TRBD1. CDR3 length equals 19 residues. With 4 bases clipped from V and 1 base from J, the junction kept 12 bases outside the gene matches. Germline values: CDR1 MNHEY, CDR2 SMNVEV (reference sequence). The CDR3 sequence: CASSSGTGTGGKSNQPQHF. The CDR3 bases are TGTGCCAGCAGTTCCGGGACCGGGACAGGGGGGAAGAGCAATCAGCCCCAGCATTTT.

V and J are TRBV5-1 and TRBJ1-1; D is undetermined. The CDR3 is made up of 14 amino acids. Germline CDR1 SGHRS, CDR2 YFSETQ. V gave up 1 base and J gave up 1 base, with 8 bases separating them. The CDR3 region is CASSLMRENTEAFF. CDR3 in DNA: TGCGCCAGCAGCTTGATGAGGGAGAACACTGAAGCTTTCTTT.